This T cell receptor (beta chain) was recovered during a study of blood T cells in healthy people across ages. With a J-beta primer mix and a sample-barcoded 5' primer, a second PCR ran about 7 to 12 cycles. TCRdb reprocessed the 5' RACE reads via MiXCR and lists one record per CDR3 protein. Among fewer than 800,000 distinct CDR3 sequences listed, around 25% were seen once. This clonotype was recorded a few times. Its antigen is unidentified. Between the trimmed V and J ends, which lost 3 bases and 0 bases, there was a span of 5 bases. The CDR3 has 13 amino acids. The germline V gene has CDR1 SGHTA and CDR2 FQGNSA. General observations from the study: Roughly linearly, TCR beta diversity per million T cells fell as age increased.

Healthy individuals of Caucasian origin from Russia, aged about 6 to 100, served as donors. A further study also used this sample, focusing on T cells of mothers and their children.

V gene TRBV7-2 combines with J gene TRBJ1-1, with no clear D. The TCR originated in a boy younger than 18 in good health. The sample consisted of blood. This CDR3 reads CASSLYLNTEAFF. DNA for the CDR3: TGTGCCAGCAGCTTGTACTTGAACACTGAAGCTTTCTTT.